This T cell receptor beta chain was sequenced in a study of T cells after yellow fever vaccination. Trimming removed 11 bases from V and 5 bases from J, with 17 bases in between. CDR3 size: 13 residues. Comments on this clonotype: As yet, its antigen is unknown.

In TCRdb, the 5' RACE reads were re-called with MiXCR into one record per CDR3 protein. This table holds about 350,000 distinct CDR3 sequences, roughly 4.3% found once. Study-wide points: FACS-sorted repertoires could contain abundant clonotypes contaminating from the bulk population.

The genes are TRBV6-7 and TRBJ2-3, with D possibly matching TRBD1 (6 bases). TRBV6-7 is an open reading frame whose function is uncertain. The sequence was obtained from a man aged 18-30 years who received the YFV17D yellow fever vaccine. The sequencing here drew on PBMCs, taken 5 days after the yellow fever booster vaccination. The CDR3 coding sequence is TGTGCCCCACAGGGAGTTATAGGAGATACGCAGTATTTT. Translating it yields CAPQGVIGDTQYF.